Each of the 16 T cell receptor beta chains below was sequenced from the same sample in a study of spatial heterogeneity in lung cancer. Time point described: sample taken at primary tumor resection. Tumor, nontumor lung or frozen PBMC supplied whole RNA, sequenced without sorting. TCRdb recomputed calls from the 5' RACE reads with MiXCR, one row per CDR3 protein. The sample lists some 52,000 distinct CDR3 sequences, less than 9% occurring once. The sample in question was PBMCs, obtained at surgery. Receptors were obtained from a female donor with early-stage non-small cell lung cancer.

This clonotype was found many times. This chain uses TRBV5-1 with TRBJ1-1; D is perhaps TRBD1 (6 bases). CDR1 SGHRS and CDR2 YFSETQ come from the germline V gene. The CDR3 is made up of 14 amino acids. Trimming left V 2 bases short and J 6 bases short, with 14 bases between. CDR3 sequence reads: CASSFGAQGPEAFF. The CDR3 nucleotides are TGCGCCAGCAGCTTCGGGGCGCAGGGGCCTGAAGCTTTCTTT.

This clonotype was found many times. The chain joins TRBV19 to TRBJ2-7; 11 nucleotides match TRBD2. This CDR3 has 14 amino acids. Germline V gene sequence: CDR1 LNHDA, CDR2 SQIVND (reference sequence). V lost 6 bases, J lost 2 bases, and 3 bases stayed unmatched. CDR3 amino acids: CASSQTSGAYEQYF. The CDR3 nucleotides read TGTGCCAGTAGCCAGACTAGCGGGGCCTACGAGCAGTACTTC. Supplemented by reference TRBV19 and TRBJ2-7, the full variable domain reads DGGITQSPKYLFRKEGQNVTLSCEQNLNHDAMYWYRQDPGQGLRLIYYSQIVNDFQKGDIAEGYSVSREKKESFPLTVTSAQKNPTAFYLCASSQTSGAYEQYFGPGTRLTVT.

The chain employs TRBV2 and TRBJ2-2; no firm D call. The CDR3 is 13 residues long. The V gene lost 6 bases and the J gene lost 1 base, with 6 bases spanning the gap. Germline V gene sequence: CDR1 SNHLY, CDR2 FYNNEI. The CDR3 DNA is TGTGCCAGCAGGTTGGGGAACACCGGGGAGCTGTTTTTT. This sequence encodes CASRLGNTGELFF.

Of note for this clonotype: A much larger clone differs from this one at a single base, so this may be a read error. Given the absence of the conserved phenylalanine or tryptophan at the CDR3 end, a read error is likely. The chain joins TRBV3-1 to TRBJ1-1, with unresolved D. CDR1 LGHDT and CDR2 YNNKEL come from the germline V gene (reference sequence). This CDR3 has 14 residues. The V end lost 0 bases, the J end lost 7 bases, and 12 bases lay between the germline ends. The CDR3 is CASSQEAGWGEAFS. DNA for the CDR3: TGTGCCAGCAGCCAAGAGGCAGGATGGGGTGAAGCTTTCTCT.

This clonotype came up many times. The chain has TRBV3-1 and TRBJ1-1; no firm D call. There are 15 residues in the CDR3. Looked up from germline, CDR1 is LGHDT and CDR2 is YNNKEL (reference sequence). Trimming shortened V by 0 bases and J by 1 base, and 9 bases separated the two germline ends. The CDR3 loop is CASSQELSGNTEAFF. CDR3 DNA: TGTGCCAGCAGCCAAGAGCTAAGCGGGAACACTGAAGCTTTCTTT.

This clonotype was seen repeatedly, ten times or more. The CDR3 DNA reads as TGTGCCAGCAGTTCCCGCTTCGAGCAGTACTTC. It specifies CASSSRFEQYF. V and J are TRBV6-5 and TRBJ2-7; D call uncertain. Germline V lookup: CDR1 MNHEY, CDR2 SVGAGI. Deletions cut 4 bases from V and 6 bases from J, with 7 bases between. This CDR3 comprises 11 residues.

This clonotype was observed at least ten times. This rearrangement joins TRBV7-8 to TRBJ1-3; D gene ambiguous. Germline CDR1 SGHVS, CDR2 FQNEAQ. The CDR3 spans 13 residues. V was cut by 3 bases and J by 4 bases, with 7 bases left in between. CDR3 DNA sequence: TGTGCCAGCAGCTTGACGCAGGGAAACACCATATATTTT. This translates into CASSLTQGNTIYF.

This clonotype has a count of ten or more. The chain links TRBV16 to TRBJ2-1; D ambiguous. CDR1 and CDR2 from the germline V gene are KGHSY and FQNENV. CDR3 length equals 15 residues. The V end lost 2 bases, the J end lost 0 bases, and 8 bases lay between the germline ends. The CDR3 coding sequence is TGTGCCAGCAGCCAAGGTCCTAGCTCCTACAATGAGCAGTTCTTC. Residues: CASSQGPSSYNEQFF.

This clonotype was picked up many times. This chain connects TRBV28 to TRBJ1-1, with unresolved D. The ends were cut back, 1 base at V and 6 bases at J, with 9 bases in the middle. This CDR3 has 13 residues. Germline CDR1 is MDHEN and CDR2 is SYDVKM. The CDR3 DNA reads TGTGCCAGCAGTTTATTAAGCGGGGCTGAAGCTTTCTTT. Translation gives CASSLLSGAEAFF.

This clonotype was seen only a few times. The rearrangement uses TRBV5-5 and TRBJ1-3, with a tentative D call TRBD1 (6 bases). The germline V gene encodes CDR1 SGHKS and CDR2 YYEKEE (reference sequence). There are 16 residues in the CDR3. V dropped 4 bases and J dropped 4 bases, with 18 bases sitting between them. CDR3 sequence reads: CASSPILGAGGNTIYF. Written as DNA, the CDR3 is TGTGCCAGCAGCCCTATTTTGGGGGCAGGGGGAAACACCATATATTTT.

The rearrangement links TRBV30 to TRBJ2-1, with D perhaps TRBD1 or TRBD2 (5 bases each). The germline V gene has CDR1 GTSNPN and CDR2 SVGIG (reference sequence). The CDR3 sequence is 11 residues long. Trimming pared 5 bases from V and 5 bases from J, leaving 7 bases between. CDR3 bases: TGTGCCTGGGAGGGGAACAATGAGCAGTTCTTC. It specifies CAWEGNNEQFF.

The table lists this clonotype with many counts. This rearrangement joins TRBV29-1 to TRBJ1-2; possible D gene TRBD1, 6 bases. V was pared by 7 bases and J by 8 bases, with 23 bases between. This CDR3 has 14 residues. Germline-derived CDR1 and CDR2 are SQVTM and ANQGSEA. CDR3 protein: CSAEHASRGGGYTF. The CDR3 region has the DNA TGCAGCGCCGAGCACGCTTCCAGGGGAGGGGGCTACACCTTC.

This clonotype occurred many times. The CDR3 loop is CASSIEAAVGELFF. In DNA form, the CDR3 reads TGTGCCAGCAGTATCGAGGCGGCTGTCGGGGAGCTGTTTTTT. This chain uses TRBV6-4 with TRBJ2-2; D not certain. The length of the CDR3 is 14 residues. CDR1 is MRHNA, CDR2 SNTAGT, per germline. With 5 bases removed from V and 7 bases from J, the gap between germline ends came to 14 bases.

This clonotype was picked up many times. The rearrangement joins TRBV6-6 to TRBJ2-3, with 7 bases aligning to TRBD2. V was pared by 5 bases and J by 3 bases, with 8 bases of the junction left unmatched. Germline-derived CDR1 and CDR2 are MNHNY and SVGAGI (reference sequence). This CDR3 is 15 amino acids long. The CDR3 DNA is TGTGCCAGCAGTAGGCCGGGGGGAGGGACAGATACGCAGTATTTT. It encodes CASSRPGGGTDTQYF.

This clonotype was detected many times. The CDR3, as DNA: TGCAGTGCTAGATTCTTGGCGGGTGTTCGGTTCTTC. Translation gives CSARFLAGVRFF. The chain links TRBV20-1 to TRBJ2-1, with a tentative D call TRBD2 (5 bases). The CDR3 is 12 amino acids. Between the trimmed V and J ends, which lost 2 bases and 15 bases, there was a span of 17 bases. CDR1 is DFQATT and CDR2 is SNEGSKA in the germline V gene (reference sequence).

This clonotype appeared many times. This chain connects TRBV5-1 to TRBJ2-3, with 11 positions matching TRBD2. The CDR3 has 15 residues. The germline CDR1 and CDR2 sequences are SGHRS and YFSETQ. The V and J ends lost 2 bases and 5 bases, in that order; junction bases with no gene match: 4. This CDR3 is CASSFLAGGGDTQYF. CDR3 sequence (DNA): TGCGCCAGCAGCTTTCTAGCGGGGGGTGGAGATACGCAGTATTTT. Full variable domain (missing parts from reference TRBV5-1 and TRBJ2-3): KAGVTQTPRYLIKTRGQQVTLSCSPISGHRSVSWYQQTPGQGLQFLFEYFSETQRNKGNFPGRFSGRQFSNSRSEMNVSTLELGDSALYLCASSFLAGGGDTQYFGPGTRLTVL.